The rows below give T cell receptor beta chains drawn from one sample of a study of neurological immune-mediated disorders. TCRdb reprocessed the 5' RACE reads with MiXCR, giving one entry per CDR3 protein. The top ten hold less than 8.5% of the sample, which has some 22,000 distinct CDR3 sequences, 17% seen once. The sequencing input was CD8+ T cells from blood. Receptors were obtained from a woman in her late teens or twenties with multiple sclerosis. The CDR3 runs from the conserved cysteine through the conserved F or W. D genes are given only for firm matches. Expanded clones get a size class; other rows say once, few or many, or leave the size out.

TRBD1,TRBJ2-7,-,TRBV28,15,CASSKPGQGTYEQYF,TGTGCCAGCAGTAAGCCGGGACAGGGCACCTACGAGCAGTACTTC
TRBD1,TRBJ2-7,-,TRBV5-1,15,CASSKDDRASYEQYF,TGCGCCAGCAGTAAAGACGACAGGGCCTCCTACGAGCAGTACTTC
TRBD1,TRBJ1-5,many,TRBV10-3,14,CAISRDSLQQPQHF,TGTGCCATCAGTCGGGACAGTTTACAGCAGCCCCAGCATTTT
-,TRBJ1-5,few,TRBV6-2/TRBV6-3,15,CASSGPPDSNQPQHF,TGTGCCAGCAGCGGCCCCCCTGATAGCAATCAGCCCCAGCATTTT
TRBD2,TRBJ2-1,many,TRBV20-1,15,CSARELAGAYNEQFF,TGCAGTGCTAGAGAACTAGCGGGGGCCTACAATGAGCAGTTCTTC
TRBD1,TRBJ2-1,few,TRBV6-1,16,CASRSKTGVRYNEQFF,TGTGCCAGCAGGTCGAAGACAGGGGTACGGTACAATGAGCAGTTCTTC
-,TRBJ2-4,many,TRBV29-1,13,CSVDKLIEDIQYF,TGCAGCGTTGATAAACTGATCGAGGACATTCAGTACTTC
-,TRBJ1-5,many,TRBV7-8,15,CASNPGWRGNQPQHF,TGTGCCAGCAACCCCGGTTGGCGGGGCAATCAGCCCCAGCATTTT
-,TRBJ2-3,many,TRBV7-3,15,CASSFTGFGTDTQYF,TGTGCCAGCAGCTTCACGGGGTTCGGCACAGATACGCAGTATTTT
-,TRBJ2-3,many,TRBV7-6,16,CASSLGGSGASDTQYF,TGTGCCAGCAGCTTAGGAGGGTCGGGAGCCTCAGATACGCAGTATTTT
-,TRBJ1-1,-,TRBV20-1,16,CSARDLSGARNTEAFF,TGCAGTGCTAGAGATCTTTCAGGGGCCAGGAACACTGAAGCTTTCTTT
-,TRBJ2-7,many,TRBV7-8,13,CASSPDYSYEQYF,TGTGCCAGCAGCCCGGACTACTCCTACGAGCAGTACTTC
TRBD1,TRBJ1-2,-,TRBV29-1,14,CSVVRDSNNYGYTF,TGCAGCGTTGTAAGGGACAGCAATAACTATGGCTACACCTTC
TRBD2,TRBJ2-3,many,TRBV27,19,CASSFLIAGGRGSTDTQYF,TGTGCCAGCAGTTTTCTTATAGCGGGAGGGCGGGGGAGCACAGATACGCAGTATTTT
TRBD2,TRBJ2-1,once,TRBV20-1,14,CSASSGRGNNEQFF,TGCAGTGCTAGTAGCGGGAGGGGTAACAATGAGCAGTTCTTC
-,TRBJ1-2,many,TRBV25-1,14,CASSESGSLYGYTF,TGTGCCAGCAGTGAGTCGGGGTCCCTCTATGGCTACACCTTC
-,TRBJ2-1,medium-sized,TRBV4-1,13,CASSQDEIREQFF,TGCGCCAGCAGCCAAGATGAGATTAGGGAGCAGTTCTTC
-,TRBJ2-5,few,TRBV4-1,14,CASSPLTGSGTQYF,TGCGCCAGCAGCCCACTAACAGGGTCGGGGACCCAGTACTTC
-,TRBJ2-1,-,TRBV15,15,CATSREQGRRNEQFF,TGTGCCACCAGCAGGGAGCAGGGGAGGCGCAATGAGCAGTTCTTC
-,TRBJ1-3,many,TRBV5-6,14,CASSLVARGDTIYF,TGTGCCAGCAGCTTGGTCGCAAGAGGAGACACCATATATTTT
-,TRBJ2-5,many,TRBV27,15,CASSLDQGGQETQYF,TGTGCCAGCAGTTTAGATCAGGGGGGGCAAGAGACCCAGTACTTC
TRBD2,TRBJ2-1,many,TRBV6-4,15,CASSDSAGGYNEQFF,TGTGCCAGCAGTGACTCTGCGGGGGGTTACAATGAGCAGTTCTTC
TRBD2,TRBJ2-1,many,TRBV5-6,19,CASSPATSGRGLGWNEQFF,TGTGCCAGCAGTCCGGCTACTAGCGGGAGAGGCCTAGGCTGGAATGAGCAGTTCTTC
TRBD1,TRBJ1-1,-,TRBV27,14,CASRSPTGSTEAFF,TGTGCCAGTAGATCCCCGACAGGGTCCACTGAAGCTTTCTTT
-,TRBJ1-2,many,TRBV27,16,CASSLSGPPDFYGYTF,TGTGCCAGCAGTTTATCTGGACCGCCAGATTTCTATGGCTACACCTTC
-,TRBJ1-4,-,TRBV12-3/TRBV12-4,13,CASSFQGGEKLFF,TGTGCCAGCAGTTTCCAGGGTGGCGAAAAACTGTTTTTT
TRBD2,TRBJ2-1,many,TRBV6-1,13,CASSLAEYNEQFF,TGTGCCAGCTCGCTAGCGGAGTACAATGAGCAGTTCTTC
TRBD1,TRBJ1-4,many,TRBV5-1,16,CASSRQGVRTNEKLFF,TGCGCCAGCAGCAGACAGGGGGTCCGGACTAATGAAAAACTGTTTTTT
-,TRBJ2-1,-,TRBV30,11,CAWSVMNEQFF,TGTGCCTGGAGTGTAATGAATGAGCAGTTCTTC
-,TRBJ2-3,-,TRBV18,14,CASSPGDFSDTQYF,TGTGCCAGCTCACCGGGGGACTTCTCAGATACGCAGTATTTT
-,TRBJ1-3,-,TRBV30,19,CAWSGGQRGGGRSGNTIYF,TGTGCCTGGAGTGGTGGACAACGGGGGGGCGGACGCTCTGGAAACACCATATATTTT
TRBD2,TRBJ2-2,many,TRBV7-2,16,CASSLAAGVRTGELFF,TGTGCCAGCAGCTTAGCGGCGGGAGTGAGGACCGGGGAGCTGTTTTTT
-,TRBJ2-1,-,TRBV7-9,14,CASSLSLVYNEQFF,TGTGCCAGTAGCCTCAGTTTGGTGTACAATGAGCAGTTCTTC
-,TRBJ2-1,medium-sized,TRBV28,12,CASSLENNEQFF,TGTGCCAGCAGTTTAGAGAACAATGAGCAGTTCTTC
-,TRBJ2-1,many,TRBV28,13,CASSLNSYNEQFF,TGTGCCAGCAGCCTGAACTCCTACAATGAGCAGTTCTTC
-,TRBJ2-1,many,TRBV21-1,17,CASNPILAGDSYNEQFF,TGTGCCAGCAACCCTATTTTAGCGGGGGACTCCTACAATGAGCAGTTCTTC
TRBD1,TRBJ2-1,few,TRBV23-1,13,CARPGQGYNEQFF,TGCGCCAGGCCGGGACAGGGTTACAATGAGCAGTTCTTC
-,TRBJ1-1,many,TRBV10-3,13,CAISDVVYTEAFF,TGTGCCATCAGTGACGTGGTCTACACTGAAGCTTTCTTT